A single sample is the source of the 10 T cell receptor beta chains below, sequenced in a study of T cells in Graves' hyperthyroidism and ophthalmopathy. Researchers amplified the TCR beta CDR3 regions from RNA transcripts. Carried out on the TCR CDR3, a first-round RT-PCR used the HTBI primer set. TCRdb re-called the multiplex PCR reads through MiXCR, storing one row per CDR3 protein. Of approximately 410,000 distinct CDR3 sequences in the sample, 14% to 15% were seen once. Sequenced input: blood. These TCRs come from a man aged 18-30 years with Graves' ophthalmopathy.

This clonotype appeared many times. The V and J genes are TRBV12-3 or TRBV12-4 and TRBJ1-2, with no clear D. CDR3 length: 12 residues. V lost 7 bases and J lost 5, with 11 bases in between. The CDR3 DNA sequence: TGTGCCAGCACCCGCGGCGGGTATGGCTACACCTTC. Translation gives CASTRGGYGYTF.

The chain recombines TRBV10-3 with TRBJ2-5; D ambiguous. The CDR3 loop spans 12 amino acids. V was cut by 4 bases and J by 5 bases, with 8 bases left in between. Germline CDR1 reads ENHRY; CDR2 reads SYGVKD. CDR3: CAISGSQETQYF. The CDR3 nucleotides are TGTGCCATCAGTGGTAGCCAGGAGACCCAGTACTTC.

In its sample, this clonotype was seen many times. One end of the junction fails to match germline, which may point to a read error. The J gene is TRBJ2-3, the V gene TRBV7-9, with TRBD2 identical over 7 bases. CDR1 is SEHNR and CDR2 is FQNEAQ in the germline V gene (reference sequence). The length of the CDR3 is 13 residues. Here the CDR3 DNA reads TGTGCCAGCAGTTTAGCGGGCGCAGATACGCAGTATTTT. Encoded protein: CASSLAGADTQYF.

This clonotype was recorded at least ten times. V and J are TRBV4-2 and TRBJ1-1; D call uncertain. The germline CDR1 and CDR2 sequences are LGHNA and YNFKEQ. V was clipped by 0 bases and J by 8 bases, with 7 bases between them. CDR3 length: 12 amino acids. The CDR3 here is CASSQDRQEAFF. The CDR3 nucleotides read TGTGCCAGCAGCCAAGATAGGCAAGAAGCTTTCTTT.

Details on this clonotype: This may be a read error: a much more frequent sequence differs by one nucleotide. The chain recombines TRBV2 with TRBJ2-7, with TRBD1 as a possible D gene (6 bases). Germline-derived CDR1 and CDR2 are SNHLY and FYNNEI. This CDR3 region has 14 residues. CDR3 protein: CTSSKRDNTPEQYF. The CDR3 DNA reads TGTACCAGCAGTAAAAGGGACAACACCCCCGAGCAGTACTTC.

This clonotype was found many times. The chain has TRBV6-1 and TRBJ2-7; D is undetermined. The CDR3 is 12 amino acids. Trimming left V 5 bases short and J 3 bases short, with 8 bases between. Germline lookup yields CDR1 MNHNS and CDR2 SASEGT. The CDR3 coding sequence is TGTGCCAGCAGTTCTACAGTCTACGAGCAGTACTTC. This codes for CASSSTVYEQYF.

This clonotype has a handful of counts. The rearrangement uses TRBV12-3 or TRBV12-4 and TRBJ2-2; D call uncertain. This CDR3 is 14 amino acids long. Between the trimmed V and J ends, which lost 3 bases and 7 bases, there was a span of 12 bases. CDR3 DNA sequence: TGTGCCAGCAGTTTCACGGACGGAGACGGGGAGCTGTTTTTT. Translation gives CASSFTDGDGELFF.

This clonotype was detected only a few times. V usage is TRBV10-3 and J usage is TRBJ1-1, with D uncertain. The CDR3 is 15 amino acids. Germline CDR1 and CDR2: ENHRY and SYGVKD. V lost 2 bases and J 5 bases, leaving 15 bases between the germline ends. In DNA form, the CDR3 reads TGTGCCATCAGTGAGACAGCTTCTAGCCTTACTGAAGCTTTCTTT. It translates to CAISETASSLTEAFF.

This clonotype occurred many times. The V and J genes are TRBV20-1 and TRBJ2-3; tentatively, D is TRBD1 (6 bases). Germline V gene lookup returns CDR1 DFQATT and CDR2 SNEGSKA (reference sequence). Trimming removed 6 bases from V and 1 base from J, with 14 bases in between. The CDR3 length is 14 residues. DNA of the CDR3: TGCAGTGCAGAGAGACCAGGGGGCACAGATACGCAGTATTTT. Protein product: CSAERPGGTDTQYF.

Concerning this clonotype: Mismatch with germline at one junction end may stem from a read error. The chain recombines TRBV11-2 with TRBJ2-1, with D possibly matching TRBD1 (6 bases). CDR3 size: 15 residues. Germline assignment: CDR1 SGHAT and CDR2 FQNNGV. The CDR3 DNA sequence: TGTGCCAGCAGCGTAGAACAGGGTTCCTACAATGAGCAGTTCTTC. This encodes CASSVEQGSYNEQFF.